These T cell receptor beta chains were read from a single sample in a study of regulatory T cells in long-lasting Graves disease. One entry per CDR3 protein, called by TCRdb with MiXCR from the multiplex PCR reads. Of some 460,000 distinct CDR3 sequences in the sample, 15% to 20% were seen once. The same sample was also studied in work on T cells in Graves' hyperthyroidism and ophthalmopathy.

The material sequenced was peripheral blood mononuclear cells (PBMCs), taken at new diagnosis, from a patient treated with antithyroid drugs. The source of these receptors is a man aged 40-49 years with Graves disease. CDR3s include the opening cysteine and the closing phenylalanine or tryptophan. Each record gives: J gene, clone size, V gene, D gene, CDR3 DNA, CDR3 protein. The D gene is left open where the match is weak. The size entry is marked missing in some rows and otherwise reads once, few, many or a size class.

>TRBJ2-7|few|TRBV2|TRBD1
TGTGCCAGCAGTGAAGCGCTTCCGCTACGGGGACAGGGCTACGAGCAGTACTTC
CASSEALPLRGQGYEQYF
>TRBJ2-7|-|TRBV28|-
TGTGCCAGCAGTACGGCCGGGACGGCCTACGAGCAGTACTTC
CASSTAGTAYEQYF
>TRBJ1-1|-|TRBV28|-
TGTGCCAGCAGGCCGGGGGCGAACACTGAAGCTTTCTTT
CASRPGANTEAFF
>TRBJ2-1|few|TRBV9|-
TGTGCCAGCAGCGTAGAAGGGGGGCGTGAGCAGTTCTTC
CASSVEGGREQFF
>TRBJ2-2|few|TRBV19|-
TGTGCCAGTAGTATTCTCGTCGGCGGAGCGATGAGCACCGGGGAGCTGTTTTTT
CASSILVGGAMSTGELFF
>TRBJ2-1|many|TRBV7-9|-
TGTGCCAGCAGCTTCAGAGTGGACCTAACGGATGAGCAGTTCTTC
CASSFRVDLTDEQFF
>TRBJ1-5|-|TRBV6-5|-
TGTGCCAGCAGTTACTGGGGCAATAATCAGCCCCAGCATTTT
CASSYWGNNQPQHF
>TRBJ1-1|many|TRBV6-2/TRBV6-3|-
TGTGCCAGCAGTTCCCCTTTGCAAGGTGCGAACACTGAAGCTTTCTTT
CASSSPLQGANTEAFF
>TRBJ2-5|few|TRBV10-1|TRBD1
TGCGCCAGCAGTGAGCTCGGACAGGAAAACAATGAGCAGTACTTC
CASSELGQENNEQYF
>TRBJ2-2|many|TRBV28|TRBD1
TGTGCCAGCAGTTTATGGGGACAGGGGAACACCGGGGAGCTGTTTTTT
CASSLWGQGNTGELFF
>TRBJ2-1|many|TRBV5-1|-
TGCGCCAGCAGAAGGGAATTGGTAAATGAGCAGTTCTTC
CASRRELVNEQFF
>TRBJ2-2|-|TRBV20-1|TRBD1
TGCAGTGCCCGGACAGGGGAAGGTACCGGGGAGCTGTTTTTT
CSARTGEGTGELFF
>TRBJ2-2|many|TRBV11-2|TRBD2
TGTGCCAGCAGCTCAGCGGGACTAGCGGGAGGAATACACCGGGAGCTGTTTTTT
CASSSAGLAGGIHRELFF
>TRBJ2-7|many|TRBV7-3|-
TGTGCCAGCAGCTCCCCCGGAGAGGGGACTGTCCCTTACGAGCAGTACTTC
CASSSPGEGTVPYEQYF
>TRBJ2-3|many|TRBV27|-
TGTGCCAGCAGTTTATTTACAGGGTCGAGAGATACGCAGTATTTT
CASSLFTGSRDTQYF
>TRBJ1-5|many|TRBV29-1|TRBD1
TGCAGCGTTGGGACGGGACAGGGACATCAGCCCCAGCATTTT
CSVGTGQGHQPQHF
>TRBJ2-3|few|TRBV5-1|TRBD1
TGCGCCAGCAGCTACCGGACAGGGTCGATAGATACGCAGTATTTT
CASSYRTGSIDTQYF
>TRBJ1-1|many|TRBV3-1|TRBD1
TGTGCCAGCAGCCAAGGGACAGGCGTACCTAAAGGCACTGAAGCTTTCTTT
CASSQGTGVPKGTEAFF
>TRBJ1-2|-|TRBV19|-
TGTGCCAGTAGTATAAACGGTTACTCCTATGGCTACACCTTC
CASSINGYSYGYTF
>TRBJ2-7|many|TRBV20-1|TRBD2
TGCAGTGCTGAGACTAGCGGGAGCTCCTACGAGCAGTACTTC
CSAETSGSSYEQYF
>TRBJ2-1|once|TRBV7-9|-
TGTGCCAGCAGCTTAGTAGCTACCCACAATGAGCAGTTCTTC
CASSLVATHNEQFF
>TRBJ2-1|-|TRBV6-2/TRBV6-3|-
TGTGCCAGCAGTTACCGGCAGGGAGGCGATGAGCAGTTCTTC
CASSYRQGGDEQFF
>TRBJ2-7|-|TRBV19|-
TGTGCCAGTATATGGGCGTGGAGCTCCTACGAGCAGTACTTC
CASIWAWSSYEQYF
>TRBJ2-2|many|TRBV7-6|TRBD2
TGTGCCAGCAGTCCTGAGCGGGACGGCGGGGAGCTGTTTTTT
CASSPERDGGELFF
>TRBJ2-1|many|TRBV28|TRBD1
TGTGCCAGCAGCCAGGACAGGGGGGATCACAATGAGCAGTTCTTC
CASSQDRGDHNEQFF